A single sample is the source of the 18 T cell receptor beta chains below, sequenced in a study of blood T cell repertoires in COVID-19 (dated by TCRdb to 2020 to 2022). The method behind the library was the immunoSEQ multiplex PCR assay. The table was pulled from immuneACCESS by TCRdb, which kept in-frame rearrangements only. Such tables lose some clones; where checked, under half of the loss comes from unresolved V genes, and the rest has no known cause. The sample table holds about 150,000 clones, of which around 87% were seen once. The ten largest clones represent about 6.5% of the sample. The sample was peripheral blood. The receptors come from a man of 80 years or more with acute or convalescent COVID-19.

This chain uses TRBV28 with TRBJ1-5; 12 bases are shared with TRBD1. Germline CDR1 is MDHEN and CDR2 is SYDVKM. This CDR3 is 16 amino acids long. The trim removed 6 bases at V and 0 bases at J, leaving 3 bases unmatched. CDR3 nucleotide sequence: TGTGCCAGCAGACTGGGACAGGGGGCTAGCAATCAGCCCCAGCATTTT. Residues: CASRLGQGASNQPQHF.

The chain recombines TRBV7-9 with TRBJ1-2; weak D call: TRBD1 (6 bases). Germline loops: CDR1 SEHNR, CDR2 FQNEAQ (reference sequence). The V gene lost 6 bases and the J gene lost 9 bases, with 26 bases spanning the gap. The CDR3 has 16 amino acids. CDR3 protein: CASRPSGGGGSWSYTF. As DNA, the CDR3 is TGTGCCAGCAGGCCAAGCGGAGGGGGGGGCTCATGGAGCTACACCTTC.

V usage is TRBV4-1 and J usage is TRBJ2-5; 9 bases are shared with TRBD2. Germline V gives CDR1 MGHRA, CDR2 YSYEKL. V was clipped by 1 base and J by 1 base; unmatched bases: 10. The length of the CDR3 is 18 residues. The CDR3 sequence is CASSQAAGSSGVQETQYF. The CDR3 DNA reads TGCGCCAGCAGCCAAGCAGCAGGGTCTAGCGGGGTCCAAGAGACCCAGTACTTC.

The rearrangement joins TRBV5-6 to TRBJ2-6; 7 nucleotides line up with TRBD1. J lost 3 bases, V lost 2 bases, and 11 bases had no gene match. Germline V gives CDR1 SGHDT, CDR2 YYEEEE. This CDR3 has 18 amino acids. The CDR3 loop reads CASSLEGAAVFGANVLTF. CDR3 bases: TGTGCCAGCAGCTTAGAGGGGGCCGCCGTCTTTGGGGCCAACGTCCTGACTTTC.

The chain carries TRBV3-1 (or the pseudogene TRBV3-2) and TRBJ1-1; 7 positions agree with TRBD1. The CDR3 is made up of 14 amino acids. V lost 8 bases to trimming and J lost 1 base; unmatched junction nucleotides: 7. CDR1 and CDR2 (germline): LGHDT, YNNKEL (reference sequence). The DNA for the CDR3 is TGTGCCAGCCGAAGCAGGGGGGAGAACACTGAAGCTTTCTTT. Its translation: CASRSRGENTEAFF.

The chain uses TRBV24-1 and TRBJ2-7; D is perhaps TRBD1 (6 bases). The CDR3 runs 14 residues. V was pared by 5 bases and J by 3 bases, with 13 bases between. Germline assignment: CDR1 KGHDR and CDR2 SFDVKD. The CDR3 bases are TGTGCCACCAGTGGTCCGGGACAAGACTACGAGCAGTACTTC. Translating it yields CATSGPGQDYEQYF.

This rearrangement joins TRBV5-1 to TRBJ1-1; 8 nucleotides agree with TRBD1. CDR3 length: 14 amino acids. The V segment lost 2 bases and the J segment 3 bases; nucleotides outside the gene matches: 3. From germline, CDR1 is SGHRS and CDR2 YFSETQ. CDR3: CASSFQGAYTEAFF. The CDR3 region has the DNA TGCGCCAGCAGCTTCCAGGGGGCCTACACTGAAGCTTTCTTT.

V and J are TRBV6-5 and TRBJ2-5; D unclear. Trimming took off 2 bases at V and 5 bases at J, with 3 bases between the two ends. This CDR3 is 11 amino acids long. Germline CDR1 MNHEY, CDR2 SVGAGI. Here the CDR3 DNA reads TGTGCCAGCAGTTACGAGGAGACCCAGTACTTC. Translated: CASSYEETQYF.

This chain connects TRBV2 to TRBJ2-5, with 8 positions matching TRBD1. The junction had 5 bases not matched to a gene; V was cut back by 7 bases and J by 4 bases. Per the germline V gene, CDR1 is SNHLY and CDR2 is FYNNEI. This CDR3 is built from 13 residues. CDR3 sequence (DNA): TGTGCCAGCAACACGGGACAGGTAGAGACCCAGTACTTC. This translates into CASNTGQVETQYF.

This clone came up once. The chain joins TRBV18 to TRBJ2-1; 7 bases agree with TRBD2. Germline V gene lookup returns CDR1 KGHSH and CDR2 LQKENI. CDR3 length equals 15 residues. V lost 0 bases to trimming and J lost 3 bases; unmatched junction nucleotides: 2. CDR3 sequence: CASSPPRTSYNEQFF. CDR3 in DNA: TGTGCCAGCTCACCACCTCGGACTAGCTACAATGAGCAGTTCTTC.

The chain carries TRBV6-5 and TRBJ2-7; 10 bases agree with TRBD1. Germline CDR1 MNHEY, CDR2 SVGAGI. The trim removed 6 bases at V and 4 bases at J, leaving 9 bases unmatched. This CDR3 is 15 amino acids long. CDR3 sequence (DNA): TGTGCCAGCAGCCTGACAGGGGGCCCGGGTTACGAGCAGTACTTC. This codes for CASSLTGGPGYEQYF.

The rearrangement joins TRBV28 to TRBJ2-7; 12 bases match TRBD1. The CDR3 has 16 residues. Germline CDR1 reads MDHEN; CDR2 reads SYDVKM. Germline trimming cut 1 base from V and 5 bases from J; bases unmatched to any gene: 6. In DNA form, the CDR3 reads TGTGCCAGCAGTTTATCGGGACAGGGGGCAAGGGACGAGCAGTACTTC. Its translation is CASSLSGQGARDEQYF.

This clone occurred once. This sequence joins TRBV7-2 and TRBJ2-7; 8 positions agree with TRBD1. Looked up from germline, CDR1 is SGHTA and CDR2 is FQGNSA. Losses at the gene ends were 1 base for V and 4 bases for J; bases not matched to a gene: 9. The CDR3 totals 16 residues. In DNA, the CDR3 is TGTGCCAGCAGCTTAGTTATCGGGACAGGTTCGTACGAGCAGTACTTC. The encoded protein is CASSLVIGTGSYEQYF.

CDR3 amino acids: CAINAGTGTYNEQFF. The CDR3 bases are TGTGCCATTAACGCCGGGACAGGGACCTACAATGAGCAGTTCTTC. This sequence joins TRBV28 and TRBJ2-1, with 9 nucleotides matching TRBD1. After removal of 10 bases from V and 2 bases from J, the junction contained 9 bases not matched to a gene. Germline V CDR1 and CDR2: MDHEN, SYDVKM. The CDR3 is 15 amino acids. The full variable domain, in which reference TRBV28 and TRBJ2-1 provide the parts outside the CDR3, is DVKVTQSSRYLVKRTGEKVFLECVQDMDHENMFWYRQDPGLGLRLIYFSYDVKMKEKGDIPEGYSVSREKKERFSLILESASTNQTSMYLCAINAGTGTYNEQFFGPGTRLTVL.

The chain employs TRBV2 and TRBJ1-3, with D maybe TRBD1 (6 bases). V was cut by 5 bases and J by 0 bases, with 11 bases left in between. Germline V gene data show CDR1 as SNHLY and CDR2 as FYNNEI. The CDR3 has 15 amino acids. The CDR3 here is CASSPTGLSGNTIYF. CDR3 bases: TGTGCCAGCAGTCCGACAGGCCTCTCTGGAAACACCATATATTTT. Combining the CDR3 with reference TRBV2 and TRBJ1-3 gives the whole variable domain EPEVTQTPSHQVTQMGQEVILRCVPISNHLYFYWYRQILGQKVEFLVSFYNNEISEKSEIFDDQFSVERPDGSNFTLKIRSTKLEDSAMYFCASSPTGLSGNTIYFGEGSWLTVV.

The chain combines TRBV27 with TRBJ2-3, with D tentatively TRBD2 (6 bases). Germline V gene lookup returns CDR1 MNHEY and CDR2 SMNVEV (reference sequence). The CDR3 sequence is 15 residues long. The V end was cut by 1 base, the J end by 10 bases, with 18 bases between. The CDR3 reads CASSLFDPERAAQYF. In nucleotides, the CDR3 is TGTGCCAGCAGTTTATTTGACCCGGAGCGGGCTGCGCAGTATTTT.

The V and J genes are TRBV4-1 and TRBJ2-2, with TRBD1 matching 7 bases. J lost 5 bases, V lost 0 bases, and 3 bases had no gene match. CDR3 size: 15 residues. The germline gives CDR1 MGHRA, CDR2 YSYEKL. The CDR3 region is CASSQEGTATGELFF. CDR3 nucleotide sequence: TGCGCCAGCAGCCAAGAAGGGACAGCGACCGGGGAGCTGTTTTTT.

V gene TRBV4-1 combines with J gene TRBJ1-2; 12 nucleotides agree with TRBD1. The V gene's germline CDR1 is MGHRA and CDR2 YSYEKL. The junction had 20 bases not matched to a gene; V was cut back by 2 bases and J by 1 base. CDR3 length: 22 amino acids. The CDR3 coding sequence is TGCGCCAGCAGCCAATACTCCGGGACAGGGGGCGTGAATGGGAAAGGTAACTATGGCTACACCTTC. Its protein product is CASSQYSGTGGVNGKGNYGYTF.